This T cell receptor beta chain was sequenced for a study of CD8+ T cells in alopecia areata. Treatment: oral pan-JAK inhibitor, 5-10 mg twice daily. In each case, RNA was isolated and then reverse transcribed into cDNA as the sequencing template. Profiling relied on immunoSEQ multiplex PCR, and the TCRdb table lists in-frame clones only, not all of them. The profile shows 200,000 or so clones, roughly 60% of them singletons. The study's findings and limits: Higher clonality than in normal scalp was seen in lesional scalp, especially alopecia totalis/universalis.

This CDR3 contains 13 residues. Germline CDR1 is ENHRY and CDR2 is SYGVKD. V was clipped by 6 bases and J by 5 bases, with 12 bases between them. With respect to this clone: Its matching antigen is unknown.

The chain is built from TRBV10-3 and TRBJ2-3; D not certain. The source is a human donor with alopecia areata. The sequences come from CD4+ T cells sorted from blood, collected at week 24, from a patient treated with tofacitinib. The CDR3 reads CAISDQPGDTQYF. The CDR3 nucleotides read TGTGCCATCAGCGACCAGCCCGGAGATACGCAGTATTTT.